The rows below give T cell receptor beta chains drawn from one sample of a study of blood T cell repertoires in COVID-19. Measured with immunoSEQ multiplex PCR; TCRdb has only the in-frame clones, and not every one. The table records about 210,000 clones, around 88% of them present only once. The sample comprised peripheral blood. These receptors all stem from a woman between 45 and 65 years old with acute or convalescent COVID-19. Each CDR3 is given with its conserved first and last residue. D genes are given only for firm matches. Where a row states a size, it is once, few, many or the class of an expanded clone; other rows omit it.

V gene	J gene	D gene	clone size	CDR3 DNA	CDR3 protein
TRBV9	TRBJ1-4	TRBD1	NA	TGTGCCAGCAGCCCCGGAGGGGGCGGAATGGGGGAAAAACTGTTTTTT	CASSPGGGGMGEKLFF
TRBV7-9	TRBJ2-3	NA	NA	TGTGCCAGCAGCTTAGGTTTTTGGGCAGGGCTACGGACAGATACGCAGTATTTT	CASSLGFWAGLRTDTQYF
TRBV28	TRBJ2-2	TRBD2	few	TGTGCCAGCAGTCACAACCCCGGGACTAGCGACACCGGGGAGCTGTTTTTT	CASSHNPGTSDTGELFF
TRBV27	TRBJ1-6	NA	NA	TGTGCCAGCAGTTTAAGTCGGGGGTTCTCACCCCTCCACTTT	CASSLSRGFSPLHF
TRBV7-6	TRBJ2-2	NA	NA	TGTGCCAGCAGACAGGACAGCGGGAACACCGGGGAGCTGTTTTTT	CASRQDSGNTGELFF
TRBV5-6	TRBJ2-5	NA	few	TGTGCCAGCAGCTTCGGACTTACGAAGACCCAGTACTTC	CASSFGLTKTQYF
TRBV18	TRBJ1-1	NA	NA	TGTGCCAGCTCACCACCCGACACCCCCCTGGAAGCTTTCTTT	CASSPPDTPLEAFF
TRBV29-1	TRBJ2-7	TRBD1	NA	TGCAGCGTTGTTTGGGACAGGGACAACGAGCAGTACTTC	CSVVWDRDNEQYF
TRBV4-2	TRBJ2-3	TRBD2	few	TGTGCCAGCAGCCACCAAGCGGGAGTTGGCACAGATACGCAGTATTTT	CASSHQAGVGTDTQYF
TRBV7-9	TRBJ1-4	TRBD1	few	TGTGCCAGCAGCTTAGGACAGGGAGGTAATGAAAAACTGTTTTTT	CASSLGQGGNEKLFF
TRBV28	TRBJ1-5	TRBD1	NA	TGTGCCAGCAGTCCCCTACAGGGGGCACTCAATCAGCCCCAGCATTTT	CASSPLQGALNQPQHF
TRBV3-1/TRBV3-2	TRBJ1-1	NA	NA	TGTGCCAGCAGATCACACACCCGCACTGAAGCTTTCTTT	CASRSHTRTEAFF
TRBV9	TRBJ2-7	NA	NA	TGTGCCAGCAGCCCCGGAGATGGGAGTGGGTCCTACGAGCAGTACTTC	CASSPGDGSGSYEQYF
TRBV5-5	TRBJ1-3	TRBD1	NA	TGTGCCAGCAACAGGGGAGGCGGAAACACCATATATTTT	CASNRGGGNTIYF
TRBV7-9	TRBJ2-5	TRBD2	NA	TGTGCCAGCAGCTCTAGCGGCGCTTGGGAGACCCAGTACTTC	CASSSSGAWETQYF
TRBV21-1	TRBJ2-3	NA	NA	TGTGCCAGCAGCACCAGTAGGGACCGACAGGCGTACACAGATACGCAGTATTTT	CASSTSRDRQAYTDTQYF
TRBV27	TRBJ1-2	NA	NA	TGTGCCAGCAGTCTGAACCATCTTCGCGGCTATGGCTACACCTTC	CASSLNHLRGYGYTF
TRBV10-3	TRBJ2-7	TRBD2	NA	TGTGCCACCGCTGAAGGAGCGGGAAGCGAGCAGTACTTC	CATAEGAGSEQYF
TRBV4-2	TRBJ2-3	TRBD2	NA	TGTGCCAGCAGCCAAGATCCAGGACTAGCAGCCCCCACAGATACGCAGTATTTT	CASSQDPGLAAPTDTQYF
TRBV24-1	TRBJ1-5	NA	NA	TGTGCCACCAACCTTACAGGGAGCAATCAGCCCCAGCATTTT	CATNLTGSNQPQHF
TRBV10-2	TRBJ1-5	TRBD1	NA	TGCGCCAGCAGTGAGGACAGGGGCGGTCAGCCCCAGCATTTT	CASSEDRGGQPQHF
TRBV12-3/TRBV12-4	TRBJ2-7	TRBD2	NA	TGTGCCAGCAGCCGGGGGGCCTACGAGCAGTACTTC	CASSRGAYEQYF
TRBV4-1	TRBJ2-4	TRBD2	NA	TGCGCCAGCAGCCAAGGAGATGGGCGGGAGAACATTCAGTACTTC	CASSQGDGRENIQYF
TRBV10-3	TRBJ1-1	TRBD1	NA	TGTGCCATCAGCCCTCGACAGGGGATTGGTGACACTGAAGCTTTCTTT	CAISPRQGIGDTEAFF
TRBV11-2	TRBJ2-3	TRBD2	once	TGTGCCAGCAGCCGACGGGGCCTAGCGGGGAACACAGATACGCAGTATTTT	CASSRRGLAGNTDTQYF
TRBV6-5	TRBJ2-7	TRBD2	NA	TGTGTATCGCGGCGGGCTAGCGGGATCTCCTACGAGCAGTACTTC	CVSRRASGISYEQYF
TRBV28	TRBJ1-2	NA	NA	TGTGCCAGCAGTAGGGACACCTACTATGGCTACACCTTC	CASSRDTYYGYTF
TRBV3-1/TRBV3-2	TRBJ2-7	TRBD2	few	TGTGCCAGCAGCCTCGGGACTAGCTCCTACGAGCAGTACTTC	CASSLGTSSYEQYF
TRBV27	TRBJ2-7	NA	once	TGTGCCAGCAGTTTAGCGGTGAGCTCCTACGAGCAGTACTTC	CASSLAVSSYEQYF
TRBV6-5	TRBJ2-7	TRBD1	NA	TGTGCCAGCAGTAACCCCGAACAGACAGGGTTC	CASSNPEQTGF
TRBV19	TRBJ1-2	TRBD1	once	TGTGCCAGTAGTATCCTAGGGACAGGGGGGAGCTACACCTTC	CASSILGTGGSYTF
TRBV9	TRBJ2-1	NA	NA	TGTGCCAGCAGCCCTTTCCCCGGAGAGGGTGAGCAGTTCTTC	CASSPFPGEGEQFF
TRBV27	TRBJ1-2	NA	NA	TGTGCCAGCAGTTTATCGTGGGGCGGAAACTATGGCTACACCTTC	CASSLSWGGNYGYTF
TRBV2	TRBJ2-1	TRBD2	NA	TGTGCCAGCAGGTCAACTAGCGGGGTCTACAATGAGCAGTTCTTC	CASRSTSGVYNEQFF
TRBV19	TRBJ2-5	TRBD2	once	TGTGCCAGTAGCAGGCGCGGAGCGGGAGGGTGGGAGACCCAGTACTTC	CASSRRGAGGWETQYF
TRBV7-8	TRBJ1-5	NA	NA	TGTGCCAGCAGCCGCTCTTTCAAGGGGGTGAGCAATCAGCCCCAGCATTTT	CASSRSFKGVSNQPQHF
TRBV6-5	TRBJ1-1	NA	NA	TGTGCCAGCACCTACAGGGAAGGCGCGAACACTGAAGCTTTCTTT	CASTYREGANTEAFF
TRBV3-1/TRBV3-2	TRBJ2-7	TRBD2	NA	TGTGCCAGCAGCCCGCTAGCGGGAGGGCCACACGAGCAGTACTTC	CASSPLAGGPHEQYF
TRBV4-1	TRBJ2-7	TRBD1	NA	TGCGCCAGCAGCCAAACCGGGACAGGGAATGACGAGCAGTACTTC	CASSQTGTGNDEQYF
TRBV4-2	TRBJ2-1	NA	NA	TGTGCCAGCAGCCAAGAGCAACCCTCGAGCTCCTACAATGAGCAGTTCTTC	CASSQEQPSSSYNEQFF
TRBV11-3	TRBJ1-1	NA	few	TGTGCCAGCAGCACGACAGCCTCTGACACTGAAGCTTTCTTT	CASSTTASDTEAFF
TRBV5-1	TRBJ2-3	TRBD2	many	TGCGCCAGCAGCTTCGGGGGGACTAGCACAGATACGCAGTATTTT	CASSFGGTSTDTQYF
TRBV19	TRBJ2-7	TRBD1	NA	TGTGCCAGTGCCTCAGACAGGGGAAACGAGCAGTACTTC	CASASDRGNEQYF
TRBV24-1	TRBJ1-2	TRBD1	NA	TGTGCCACCAGTGATCCTCGGACAGGGGGCTGGGGCTACACCTTC	CATSDPRTGGWGYTF
TRBV24-1	TRBJ1-5	NA	NA	TGTGCCACCAGTGACCCCCGTGGAGGTGGGAGCAATCAGCCCCAGCATTTT	CATSDPRGGGSNQPQHF
TRBV28	TRBJ1-2	TRBD1	NA	TGTGCCAGCAGTTTAAGGGACAGGGGGCCGGATCCCTTC	CASSLRDRGPDPF
TRBV4-2	TRBJ2-2	TRBD2	NA	TGTGCCAGCAGCCAAGTAGCGGGAGGGCCCTCAGGGGAGCTGTTTTTT	CASSQVAGGPSGELFF
TRBV28	TRBJ1-1	NA	NA	TGTGCCAGCAGTTTAGGTTTTTGGGGGCAGGGCCTGGGGGAAGCTTTCTTT	CASSLGFWGQGLGEAFF
TRBV28	TRBJ1-2	TRBD1	few	TGTGCCAGCAGTTTATGGCGGGACAGGGTAGGGTACACCTTC	CASSLWRDRVGYTF
TRBV27	TRBJ1-1	NA	once	TGTGCCAGCAGTCAGGGGTCTGAAGCTTTCTTT	CASSQGSEAFF
TRBV5-1	TRBJ2-5	NA	NA	TGCGCCACCCGTAACTCCGGGGGAACGTGGGAGACCCAGTACTTC	CATRNSGGTWETQYF
TRBV23-1	TRBJ2-3	TRBD1	NA	TGCGCCAGCCCTGGACAGGGGGGTGCAGATACGCAGTATTTT	CASPGQGGADTQYF
TRBV30	TRBJ2-7	TRBD1	NA	TGTGCCTGGAGTGCCCTCGGGACAGTCTACGAGCAGTACTTC	CAWSALGTVYEQYF
TRBV2	TRBJ2-2	NA	few	TGTGCCAGCAGAAACAGGGACACCGGGGAGCTGTTTTTT	CASRNRDTGELFF
TRBV24-1	TRBJ2-3	NA	NA	TGTGCCACCAGTGATCGGGACAGGACTTCCAGCGGGGCTAGCACAGATACGCAGTATTTT	CATSDRDRTSSGASTDTQYF
TRBV24-1	TRBJ1-2	TRBD1	NA	TGTGCCACCAGTGATGGGACAGCTAACTATGGCTACACCTTC	CATSDGTANYGYTF
TRBV6-5	TRBJ2-3	NA	NA	TGTGCCAGCAGTTACTCGAGTAGCACAGATACGCAGTATTTT	CASSYSSSTDTQYF